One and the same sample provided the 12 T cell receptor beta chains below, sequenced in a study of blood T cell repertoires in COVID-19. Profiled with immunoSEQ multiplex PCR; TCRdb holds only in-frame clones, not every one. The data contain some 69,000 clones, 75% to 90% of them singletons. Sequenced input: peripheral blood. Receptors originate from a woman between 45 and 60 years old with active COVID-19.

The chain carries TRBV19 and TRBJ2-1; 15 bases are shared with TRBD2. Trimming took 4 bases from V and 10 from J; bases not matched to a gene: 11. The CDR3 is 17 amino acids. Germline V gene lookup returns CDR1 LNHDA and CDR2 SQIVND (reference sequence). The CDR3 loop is CASSTSGLAGGRQEQFF. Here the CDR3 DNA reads TGTGCCAGTAGTACTTCGGGACTAGCGGGAGGCCGGCAGGAGCAGTTCTTC.

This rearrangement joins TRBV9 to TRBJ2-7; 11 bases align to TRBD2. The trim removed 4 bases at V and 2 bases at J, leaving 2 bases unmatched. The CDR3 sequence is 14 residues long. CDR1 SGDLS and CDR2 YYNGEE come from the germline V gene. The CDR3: CASSLGLAAYEQYF. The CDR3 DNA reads TGTGCCAGCAGCCTGGGACTAGCGGCCTACGAGCAGTACTTC.

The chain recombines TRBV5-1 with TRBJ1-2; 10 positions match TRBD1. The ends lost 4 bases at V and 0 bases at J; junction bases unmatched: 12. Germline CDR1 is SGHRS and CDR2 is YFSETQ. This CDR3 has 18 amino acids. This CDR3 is CASSPGGTGAVANYGYTF. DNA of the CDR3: TGCGCCAGCAGCCCGGGCGGGACAGGGGCCGTAGCTAACTATGGCTACACCTTC. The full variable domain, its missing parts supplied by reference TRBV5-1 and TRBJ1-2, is KAGVTQTPRYLIKTRGQQVTLSCSPISGHRSVSWYQQTPGQGLQFLFEYFSETQRNKGNFPGRFSGRQFSNSRSEMNVSTLELGDSALYLCASSPGGTGAVANYGYTFGSGTRLTVV.

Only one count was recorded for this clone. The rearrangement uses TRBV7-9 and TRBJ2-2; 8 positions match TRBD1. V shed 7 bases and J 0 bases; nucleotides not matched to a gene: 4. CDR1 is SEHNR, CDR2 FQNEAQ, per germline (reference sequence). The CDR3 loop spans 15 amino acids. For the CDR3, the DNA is TGTGCCAGCACCCAGGGGGCGTCGAACACCGGGGAGCTGTTTTTT. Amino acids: CASTQGASNTGELFF.

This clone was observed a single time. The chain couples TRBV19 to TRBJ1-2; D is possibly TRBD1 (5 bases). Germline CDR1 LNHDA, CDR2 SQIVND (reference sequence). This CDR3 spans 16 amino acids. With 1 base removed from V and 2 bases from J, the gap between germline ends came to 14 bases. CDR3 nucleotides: TGTGCCAGTAGTATAGGGGCAGGGAACGTAAACTATGGCTACACCTTC. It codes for CASSIGAGNVNYGYTF. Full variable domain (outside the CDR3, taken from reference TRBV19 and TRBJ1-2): DGGITQSPKYLFRKEGQNVTLSCEQNLNHDAMYWYRQDPGQGLRLIYYSQIVNDFQKGDIAEGYSVSREKKESFPLTVTSAQKNPTAFYLCASSIGAGNVNYGYTFGSGTRLTVV.

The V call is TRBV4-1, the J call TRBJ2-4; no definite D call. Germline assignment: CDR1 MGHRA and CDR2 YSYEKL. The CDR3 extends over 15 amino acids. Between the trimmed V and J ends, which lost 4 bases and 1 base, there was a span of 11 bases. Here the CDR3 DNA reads TGCGCCAGCAGCCGCACAGTACTGGCCAAAAACATTCAGTACTTC. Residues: CASSRTVLAKNIQYF.

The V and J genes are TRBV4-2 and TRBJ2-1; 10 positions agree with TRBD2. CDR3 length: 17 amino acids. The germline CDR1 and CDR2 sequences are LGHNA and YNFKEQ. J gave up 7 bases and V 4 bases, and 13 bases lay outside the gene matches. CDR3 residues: CASSPGLAAGGRNEQFF. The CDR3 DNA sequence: TGTGCCAGCAGCCCCGGCCTGGCAGCGGGAGGGAGAAATGAGCAGTTCTTC.

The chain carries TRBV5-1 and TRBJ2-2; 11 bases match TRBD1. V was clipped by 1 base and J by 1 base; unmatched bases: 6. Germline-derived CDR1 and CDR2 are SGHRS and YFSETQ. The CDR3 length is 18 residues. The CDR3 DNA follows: TGCGCCAGCAGCTTGTTCGGACAGGGGGCCAAGAACACCGGGGAGCTGTTTTTT. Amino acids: CASSLFGQGAKNTGELFF. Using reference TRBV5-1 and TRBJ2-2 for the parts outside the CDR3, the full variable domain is KAGVTQTPRYLIKTRGQQVTLSCSPISGHRSVSWYQQTPGQGLQFLFEYFSETQRNKGNFPGRFSGRQFSNSRSEMNVSTLELGDSALYLCASSLFGQGAKNTGELFFGEGSRLTVL.

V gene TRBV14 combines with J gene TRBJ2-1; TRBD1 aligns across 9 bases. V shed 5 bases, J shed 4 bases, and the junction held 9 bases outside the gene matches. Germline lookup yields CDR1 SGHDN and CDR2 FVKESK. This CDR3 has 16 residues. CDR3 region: CASSSLTGGAYNEQFF. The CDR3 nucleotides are TGTGCCAGCAGCTCCCTTACAGGGGGCGCTTACAATGAGCAGTTCTTC.

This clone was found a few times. The CDR3 here is CASSSRGGGTYGYTF. For the CDR3, the DNA is TGTGCCAGCAGTTCCAGAGGGGGAGGGACCTATGGCTACACCTTC. The rearrangement uses TRBV6-5 and TRBJ1-2, with TRBD1 as a possible D gene (6 bases). There are 15 residues in the CDR3. Germline lookup yields CDR1 MNHEY and CDR2 SVGAGI. Trimming took off 4 bases at V and 4 bases at J, with 16 bases between the two ends.

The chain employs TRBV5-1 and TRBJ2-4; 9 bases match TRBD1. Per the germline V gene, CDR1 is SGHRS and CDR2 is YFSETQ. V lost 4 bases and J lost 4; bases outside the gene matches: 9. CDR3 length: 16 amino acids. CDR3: CASSPEYDRGKNIQYF. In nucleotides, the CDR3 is TGCGCCAGCAGCCCCGAGTACGACAGGGGGAAAAACATTCAGTACTTC.

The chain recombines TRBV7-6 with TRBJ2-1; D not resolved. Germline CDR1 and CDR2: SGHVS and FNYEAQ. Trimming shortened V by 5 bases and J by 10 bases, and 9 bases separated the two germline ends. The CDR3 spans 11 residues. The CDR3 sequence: CASSAMGEQFF. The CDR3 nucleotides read TGTGCCAGCAGCGCCATGGGCGAGCAGTTCTTC.